These T cell receptor beta chains were read from a single sample in a study of radiotherapy plus CTLA-4 blockade in lung cancer. Sequencing used immunoSEQ multiplex PCR; TCRdb keeps in-frame clones, though not all of them. The table has fewer than 100,000 clones, around 79% seen once. Here the sequenced sample was peripheral blood, taken from a patient treated with radiotherapy plus ipilimumab. These receptor sequences come from a human donor with non-small cell lung cancer whose response to radiotherapy plus ipilimumab could not be evaluated. Some clones in this sample may be carry-over from other donors' samples. Each CDR3 is given with its conserved first and last residue. The D gene is left open where the match is weak. The size entry is marked missing in some rows and otherwise reads once, few, many or a size class.

v_gene: TRBV6-1; len: 14; j_gene: TRBJ2-7; d_gene: TRBD1; abundance: NA; CDR3aa: CASSEHRGPYEQYF; CDR3nt: TGTGCCAGCAGTGAACACAGGGGTCCCTACGAGCAGTACTTC
v_gene: TRBV5-1; len: 16; j_gene: TRBJ1-1; d_gene: TRBD1; abundance: NA; CDR3aa: CASSLMTGATNTEAFF; CDR3nt: TGCGCCAGCAGCTTGATGACAGGGGCAACGAACACTGAAGCTTTCTTT
v_gene: TRBV2; len: 13; j_gene: TRBJ1-4; d_gene: NA; abundance: NA; CDR3aa: CASSLYGQGKLFF; CDR3nt: TGTGCCAGCAGCCTTTATGGGCAGGGAAAACTGTTTTTT
v_gene: TRBV5-6; len: 15; j_gene: TRBJ2-7; d_gene: TRBD2; abundance: NA; CDR3aa: CASSLDHGGYYEQYF; CDR3nt: TGTGCCAGCAGCTTGGACCACGGGGGGTACTACGAGCAGTACTTC
v_gene: TRBV5-1; len: 13; j_gene: TRBJ1-1; d_gene: NA; abundance: few; CDR3aa: CASSLGSGTEAFF; CDR3nt: TGCGCCAGCAGCTTGGGCTCAGGCACTGAAGCTTTCTTT
v_gene: TRBV9; len: 13; j_gene: TRBJ1-1; d_gene: NA; abundance: NA; CDR3aa: CASSLLGSTEAFF; CDR3nt: TGTGCCAGCAGCCTCCTGGGGAGCACTGAAGCTTTCTTT
v_gene: TRBV5-1; len: 14; j_gene: TRBJ1-5; d_gene: TRBD1; abundance: NA; CDR3aa: CASSRTGLNQPQHF; CDR3nt: TGCGCCAGCAGCCGGACAGGGTTGAATCAGCCCCAGCATTTT
v_gene: TRBV5-1; len: 14; j_gene: TRBJ1-1; d_gene: NA; abundance: NA; CDR3aa: CASSPPGGGTEAFF; CDR3nt: TGCGCCAGCAGCCCCCCTGGGGGAGGCACTGAAGCTTTCTTT
v_gene: TRBV29-1; len: 12; j_gene: TRBJ1-1; d_gene: NA; abundance: few; CDR3aa: CSGTGRGAQAFF; CDR3nt: TGCAGCGGCACAGGCAGGGGAGCCCAAGCTTTCTTT
v_gene: TRBV19; len: 11; j_gene: TRBJ2-3; d_gene: NA; abundance: few; CDR3aa: CASSFADTQYF; CDR3nt: TGTGCCAGTAGTTTCGCGGATACGCAGTATTTT
v_gene: TRBV7-3; len: 15; j_gene: TRBJ2-2; d_gene: NA; abundance: NA; CDR3aa: CASSLTGGRTGELFF; CDR3nt: TGTGCCAGCAGCTTAACAGGGGGACGCACCGGGGAGCTGTTTTTT
v_gene: TRBV5-1; len: 14; j_gene: TRBJ1-2; d_gene: NA; abundance: NA; CDR3aa: CASSLEAGTRGYTF; CDR3nt: TGCGCCAGCAGCTTGGAAGCTGGGACAAGAGGCTACACCTTC
v_gene: TRBV9; len: 16; j_gene: TRBJ2-3; d_gene: NA; abundance: once; CDR3aa: CASSPRGGPSTDTQYF; CDR3nt: TGTGCCAGCAGCCCCCGCGGGGGCCCGAGCACAGATACGCAGTATTTT
v_gene: TRBV19; len: 13; j_gene: TRBJ1-3; d_gene: NA; abundance: few; CDR3aa: CASSGERGNTIYF; CDR3nt: TGTGCCAGTAGTGGGGAGAGGGGAAACACCATATATTTT
v_gene: TRBV2; len: 14; j_gene: TRBJ2-2; d_gene: NA; abundance: NA; CDR3aa: CASRRDTYTGELFF; CDR3nt: TGTGCCAGCAGGAGGGACACCTACACCGGGGAGCTGTTTTTT
v_gene: TRBV6-1; len: 15; j_gene: TRBJ1-2; d_gene: TRBD1; abundance: NA; CDR3aa: CASSSGWRGHNGYTF; CDR3nt: TGTGCCAGCAGTTCCGGTTGGAGGGGGCACAATGGCTACACCTTC
v_gene: TRBV28; len: 15; j_gene: TRBJ2-3; d_gene: TRBD2; abundance: NA; CDR3aa: CASSFGREITDTQYF; CDR3nt: TGTGCCAGCAGTTTTGGGCGGGAGATCACAGATACGCAGTATTTT
v_gene: TRBV7-3; len: 13; j_gene: TRBJ1-1; d_gene: NA; abundance: NA; CDR3aa: CASSSQGYTEAFF; CDR3nt: TGTGCCAGCAGCTCCCAGGGCTACACTGAAGCTTTCTTT
v_gene: TRBV19; len: 15; j_gene: TRBJ1-5; d_gene: NA; abundance: few; CDR3aa: CASSLRLLSNQPQHF; CDR3nt: TGTGCCAGTAGCCTCCGTCTTCTTAGCAATCAGCCCCAGCATTTT
v_gene: TRBV18; len: 13; j_gene: TRBJ1-6; d_gene: NA; abundance: NA; CDR3aa: CASSQSGGSPLHF; CDR3nt: TGTGCCAGCTCACAAAGCGGGGGTTCACCCCTCCACTTT
v_gene: TRBV6-4; len: 13; j_gene: TRBJ1-2; d_gene: TRBD1; abundance: NA; CDR3aa: CASRKGQVDGYTF; CDR3nt: TGTGCCAGCAGGAAGGGACAGGTGGATGGCTACACCTTC
v_gene: TRBV7-6; len: 16; j_gene: TRBJ2-2; d_gene: TRBD1; abundance: NA; CDR3aa: CASSSRTGENTGELFF; CDR3nt: TGTGCCAGCAGCTCCCGGACAGGGGAGAACACCGGGGAGCTGTTTTTT
v_gene: TRBV6-5; len: 15; j_gene: TRBJ1-5; d_gene: NA; abundance: NA; CDR3aa: CASSYLQGANQPQHF; CDR3nt: TGTGCCAGCAGTTACCTCCAAGGGGCTAATCAGCCCCAGCATTTT
v_gene: TRBV6-5; len: 14; j_gene: TRBJ1-2; d_gene: NA; abundance: NA; CDR3aa: CASSYSGGGKGYTF; CDR3nt: TGTGCCAGCAGTTACTCTGGCGGGGGGAAGGGCTACACCTTC
v_gene: TRBV7-2; len: 16; j_gene: TRBJ2-3; d_gene: TRBD2; abundance: NA; CDR3aa: CASSLLAGGNTDTQYF; CDR3nt: TGTGCCAGCAGCTTGCTTGCGGGGGGGAACACAGATACGCAGTATTTT
v_gene: TRBV6-5; len: 14; j_gene: TRBJ2-3; d_gene: NA; abundance: NA; CDR3aa: CASSIQGRADTQYF; CDR3nt: TGTGCCAGCAGTATACAGGGTCGGGCAGATACGCAGTATTTT
v_gene: TRBV5-1; len: 13; j_gene: TRBJ2-2; d_gene: NA; abundance: NA; CDR3aa: CASSVEPTGELFF; CDR3nt: TGCGCCAGCAGCGTCGAGCCAACCGGGGAGCTGTTTTTT
v_gene: TRBV29-1; len: 16; j_gene: TRBJ2-1; d_gene: TRBD1; abundance: NA; CDR3aa: CSVAKPSGQGENEQFF; CDR3nt: TGCAGCGTCGCAAAGCCCTCAGGGCAGGGGGAAAATGAGCAGTTCTTC
v_gene: TRBV7-2; len: 14; j_gene: TRBJ1-1; d_gene: NA; abundance: NA; CDR3aa: CASSSRGGEGEAFF; CDR3nt: TGTGCCAGCAGCTCCAGGGGAGGGGAAGGTGAAGCTTTCTTT
v_gene: TRBV27; len: 12; j_gene: TRBJ2-7; d_gene: NA; abundance: NA; CDR3aa: CASSLDSHEQYF; CDR3nt: TGTGCCAGCAGTTTAGACAGCCACGAGCAGTACTTC
v_gene: TRBV28; len: 15; j_gene: TRBJ1-6; d_gene: NA; abundance: NA; CDR3aa: CASSLPTAPNSPLHF; CDR3nt: TGTGCCAGCAGTTTGCCTACAGCTCCCAATTCACCCCTCCACTTT
v_gene: TRBV11-2; len: 14; j_gene: TRBJ2-2; d_gene: TRBD2; abundance: NA; CDR3aa: CASSLGLAIGELFF; CDR3nt: TGTGCCAGCAGCTTGGGACTAGCTATCGGGGAGCTGTTTTTT
v_gene: TRBV11-3; len: 15; j_gene: TRBJ2-7; d_gene: TRBD1; abundance: NA; CDR3aa: CASSVVRTGENEQYF; CDR3nt: TGTGCCAGCAGCGTAGTACGGACAGGGGAGAACGAGCAGTACTTC
v_gene: TRBV6-5; len: 14; j_gene: TRBJ1-2; d_gene: TRBD1; abundance: NA; CDR3aa: CASSYGTGPYGYTF; CDR3nt: TGTGCCAGCAGTTACGGGACAGGGCCGTATGGCTACACCTTC
v_gene: TRBV2; len: 14; j_gene: TRBJ2-3; d_gene: NA; abundance: NA; CDR3aa: CASSDLGLLDTQYF; CDR3nt: TGTGCCAGCAGTGACTTGGGACTTCTAGATACGCAGTATTTT
v_gene: TRBV4-1; len: 16; j_gene: TRBJ2-3; d_gene: NA; abundance: once; CDR3aa: CASSQARGGGTDTQYF; CDR3nt: TGCGCCAGCAGCCAAGCTCGAGGCGGGGGCACAGATACGCAGTATTTT
v_gene: TRBV27; len: 16; j_gene: TRBJ1-5; d_gene: NA; abundance: NA; CDR3aa: CASSLFNNPGNQPQHF; CDR3nt: TGTGCCAGCAGTTTATTCAACAATCCAGGGAATCAGCCCCAGCATTTT
v_gene: TRBV11-2; len: 15; j_gene: TRBJ2-7; d_gene: NA; abundance: NA; CDR3aa: CASSLSGGARAEQYF; CDR3nt: TGTGCCAGCAGCTTAAGTGGGGGGGCCCGGGCCGAGCAGTACTTC
v_gene: TRBV28; len: 17; j_gene: TRBJ1-5; d_gene: TRBD1; abundance: NA; CDR3aa: CASSPPGTGGLNQPQHF; CDR3nt: TGTGCCAGCAGCCCTCCCGGGACAGGGGGCCTCAATCAGCCCCAGCATTTT
v_gene: TRBV7-2; len: 15; j_gene: TRBJ2-7; d_gene: NA; abundance: once; CDR3aa: CASRRDQQVHYEQYF; CDR3nt: TGTGCCAGCAGGAGAGATCAACAGGTTCACTACGAGCAGTACTTC
v_gene: TRBV14; len: 13; j_gene: TRBJ1-2; d_gene: NA; abundance: NA; CDR3aa: CASSPGRAHGYTF; CDR3nt: TGTGCCAGCAGCCCCGGCAGGGCGCATGGCTACACCTTC
v_gene: TRBV12-5; len: 15; j_gene: TRBJ1-2; d_gene: NA; abundance: NA; CDR3aa: CASGLEGFRTDGYTF; CDR3nt: TGTGCTAGTGGTTTGGAAGGGTTTCGGACAGATGGCTACACCTTC
v_gene: TRBV28; len: 16; j_gene: TRBJ1-5; d_gene: NA; abundance: NA; CDR3aa: CASSPAGEGRDQPQHF; CDR3nt: TGTGCCAGCAGCCCCGCCGGGGAGGGTCGGGATCAGCCCCAGCATTTT
v_gene: TRBV19; len: 15; j_gene: TRBJ2-7; d_gene: TRBD1; abundance: NA; CDR3aa: CASSTTGTGRYEQYF; CDR3nt: TGTGCCAGTAGTACGACCGGGACAGGGAGGTACGAGCAGTACTTC
v_gene: TRBV11-3; len: 14; j_gene: TRBJ2-7; d_gene: NA; abundance: NA; CDR3aa: CASSPRGSSYEQYF; CDR3nt: TGTGCCAGCAGCCCCAGAGGAAGCTCCTACGAGCAGTACTTC
v_gene: TRBV9; len: 12; j_gene: TRBJ2-2; d_gene: NA; abundance: NA; CDR3aa: CASSVSTGELFF; CDR3nt: TGTGCCAGCAGCGTTAGTACCGGGGAGCTGTTTTTT
v_gene: TRBV15; len: 18; j_gene: TRBJ2-3; d_gene: TRBD1; abundance: NA; CDR3aa: CATSTPRDRDRGTDTQYF; CDR3nt: TGTGCCACCAGCACCCCACGCGACCGGGACAGGGGCACAGATACGCAGTATTTT
v_gene: TRBV7-2; len: 15; j_gene: TRBJ2-6; d_gene: NA; abundance: NA; CDR3aa: CASTKGGAGANVLTF; CDR3nt: TGTGCCAGCACCAAAGGAGGTGCGGGGGCCAACGTCCTGACTTTC
v_gene: TRBV28; len: 13; j_gene: TRBJ1-4; d_gene: NA; abundance: NA; CDR3aa: CASSSFSHEKLFF; CDR3nt: TGTGCCAGCAGCTCCTTTTCCCATGAAAAACTGTTTTTT
v_gene: TRBV4-1; len: 15; j_gene: TRBJ2-1; d_gene: NA; abundance: NA; CDR3aa: CASSQVDSGSNEQFF; CDR3nt: TGCGCCAGCAGCCAAGTAGATTCGGGGTCAAATGAGCAGTTCTTC
v_gene: TRBV18; len: 15; j_gene: TRBJ1-1; d_gene: NA; abundance: NA; CDR3aa: CASSAYMGGDTEAFF; CDR3nt: TGTGCCAGCTCAGCCTACATGGGAGGGGACACTGAAGCTTTCTTT
v_gene: TRBV11-1; len: 17; j_gene: TRBJ1-1; d_gene: TRBD1; abundance: NA; CDR3aa: CASSFPGQGAMNTEAFF; CDR3nt: TGTGCCAGCAGCTTTCCGGGACAGGGTGCCATGAACACTGAAGCTTTCTTT
v_gene: TRBV19; len: 14; j_gene: TRBJ1-2; d_gene: NA; abundance: few; CDR3aa: CASTRYRETYGYTF; CDR3nt: TGTGCCAGTACGCGTTACAGGGAGACCTATGGCTACACCTTC
v_gene: TRBV10-3; len: 14; j_gene: TRBJ1-6; d_gene: NA; abundance: few; CDR3aa: CATAGSSYNSPLHF; CDR3nt: TGTGCCACGGCAGGTAGCTCCTATAATTCACCCCTCCACTTT